This is a list of T cell receptor beta chains from one sample in a study of sequential checkpoint blockade in melanoma. The method was immunoSEQ multiplex PCR; TCRdb's version includes in-frame clones alone and lacks a portion of them. The profile shows fewer than 15,000 clones, roughly 80% of them singletons. Sequenced here: CD8+ T cells sorted from blood (inferred from file names), sampled from a patient given nivolumab and ipilimumab in sequence. The receptors come from a human donor with melanoma. CDR3s include the opening cysteine and the closing phenylalanine or tryptophan. The size entry is marked missing in some rows and otherwise reads once, few, many or a size class.

abundance	v_gene	j_gene	CDR3aa
-	TRBV7-9	TRBJ2-1	CASSLRGSSVAEQFF
-	TRBV7-9	TRBJ2-1	CASSSKSSYNEQFF
-	TRBV7-9	TRBJ2-7	CASSLRTSEGEQYF
-	TRBV4-1	TRBJ2-3	CASSQVRTGNTDTQYF
-	TRBV6-1	TRBJ1-1	CASSEQRDVSEAFF
-	TRBV6-5	TRBJ1-1	CASSQGLNTEAFF
-	TRBV5-5	TRBJ1-2	CASSLRTGREANYGYTF
-	TRBV27	TRBJ2-7	CASSLSGVPYEQYF
-	TRBV15	TRBJ2-7	CATSRGRDRDFEQYF
-	TRBV11-1	TRBJ2-7	CASSFDRGGDEQYF
-	TRBV5-4	TRBJ2-5	CASRGGQETQYF
few	TRBV19	TRBJ1-2	CASSLGDYGYTF
-	TRBV5-8	TRBJ2-1	CASSLELGRANEQFF
-	TRBV5-4	TRBJ2-1	CASSFLAGGPNEQFF
-	TRBV7-6	TRBJ2-5	CASSLDNGVGETQYF
-	TRBV15	TRBJ2-6	CATSEGSGANVLTF
-	TRBV6-1	TRBJ1-5	CASSEAMGQINQPQHF
-	TRBV4-1	TRBJ2-3	CASSQVAGASTDTQYF
-	TRBV7-3	TRBJ2-7	CASSLSAEHEQYF
large	TRBV14	TRBJ2-3	CASSQERSDTQYF
-	TRBV21-1	TRBJ2-7	CASSKKGGLAGTYEQYF
once	TRBV6-5	TRBJ1-5	CASSEVTGLQPQHF
-	TRBV6-5	TRBJ2-7	CASSWDRESEQYF
few	TRBV6-6	TRBJ1-1	CASSLPGTGINTEAFF
-	TRBV28	TRBJ2-5	CASSAPALADQETQYF
-	TRBV28	TRBJ2-1	CASGTSGNYEQFF
large	TRBV6-5	TRBJ2-1	CASSYLGDNEQFF
-	TRBV28	TRBJ2-7	CASNPHGEIYEQYF
-	TRBV6-6	TRBJ1-1	CASSVGENTEAFF
medium-sized	TRBV7-9	TRBJ1-2	CASSPTGGYGYTF
once	TRBV7-9	TRBJ2-1	CASSLLAGGTLYNEQFF
-	TRBV9	TRBJ2-7	CASSVDGQASNEQYF
-	TRBV27	TRBJ2-2	CASSLGRAGELFF